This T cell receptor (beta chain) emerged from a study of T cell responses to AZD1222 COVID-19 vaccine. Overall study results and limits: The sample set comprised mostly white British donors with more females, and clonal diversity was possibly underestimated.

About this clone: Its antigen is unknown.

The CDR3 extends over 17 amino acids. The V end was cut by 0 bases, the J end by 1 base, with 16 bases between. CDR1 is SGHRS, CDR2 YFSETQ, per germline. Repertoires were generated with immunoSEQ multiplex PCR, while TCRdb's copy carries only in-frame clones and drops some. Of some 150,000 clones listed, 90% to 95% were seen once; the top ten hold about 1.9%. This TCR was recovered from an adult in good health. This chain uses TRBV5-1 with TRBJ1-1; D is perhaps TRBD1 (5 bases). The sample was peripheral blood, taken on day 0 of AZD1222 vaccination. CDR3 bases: TGCGCCAGCAGCTTGGGCCCCGGTGGGGGGACGAACACTGAAGCTTTCTTT. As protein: CASSLGPGGGTNTEAFF.